Here is one T cell receptor (beta chain) with its context. V lost 6 bases and J 5 bases, leaving 19 bases between the germline ends. This CDR3 is built from 14 residues. Germline lookup yields CDR1 GTSNPN and CDR2 SVGIG (reference sequence). This sample stems from a study of T cells in tumors after PD-1 blockade. Some clones are missing from TCRdb's copy, which holds only in-frame ones; the method was immunoSEQ multiplex PCR. The repertoire holds approximately 12,000 clones, with about 60% as singletons. The TCR sequence derives from a human donor with basal cell carcinoma. Sample: tumor tissue, taken before anti-PD-1 treatment. The chain joins TRBV30 to TRBJ2-5; D gene unclear. The CDR3 loop is CACSRATKEETQYF. The CDR3 nucleotides read TGTGCCTGTTCCCGGGCCACGAAAGAGGAGACCCAGTACTTC.